This T cell receptor beta chain was obtained from a study of early T cells in non-severe SARS-CoV-2 infection. Study-level information: Chains from this unsorted whole-blood bulk RNA could not be paired. Study findings and constraints: Using VDJdb, the matching emphasized anti-spike CD8 responses while missing private and CD4 specificities.

The germline V gene encodes CDR1 LGHDT and CDR2 YNNKEL (reference sequence). The CDR3 runs 14 residues. Individual cDNA molecules were tagged with unique molecular identifiers. From the 5' RACE reads, TCRdb called clonotypes with MiXCR, one entry per CDR3 protein. The table shows about 61,000 distinct CDR3 sequences, with 11% occurring only once. This clonotype was observed many times. Its antigen is still unknown. A junction boundary mismatches the germline segment, possibly from a read error. Source material: whole blood. The sequence came from an adult who was a healthcare worker with PCR-confirmed SARS-CoV-2 infection or an uninfected control (not recorded which). The V call is TRBV3-1, the J call TRBJ2-7, with TRBD2 matching over 11 bases. In DNA form, the CDR3 reads TGTGCCAGCAGCCAAGAGGTTCTAGCGGGGGGCAGTAGCTTC. As protein: CASSQEVLAGGSSF.